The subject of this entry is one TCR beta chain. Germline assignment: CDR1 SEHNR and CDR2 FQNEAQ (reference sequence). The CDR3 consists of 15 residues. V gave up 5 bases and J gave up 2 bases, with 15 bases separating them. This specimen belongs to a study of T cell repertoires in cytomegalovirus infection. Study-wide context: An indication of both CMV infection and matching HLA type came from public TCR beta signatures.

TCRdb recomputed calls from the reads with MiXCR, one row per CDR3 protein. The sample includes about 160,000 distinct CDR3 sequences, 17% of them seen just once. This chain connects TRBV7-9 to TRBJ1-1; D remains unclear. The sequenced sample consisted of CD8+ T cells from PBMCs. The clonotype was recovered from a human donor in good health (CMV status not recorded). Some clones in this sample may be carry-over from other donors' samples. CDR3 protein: CASSLAQRRNTEAFF. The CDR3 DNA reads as TGTGCCAGCAGCCTCGCACAGCGAAGAAACACTGAAGCTTTCTTT.